The 22 T cell receptor beta chains presented below share a single source sample, sequenced in a study of control samples from healthy donors and cancer patients. Produced via immunoSEQ multiplex PCR; TCRdb's table is partial and in-frame only. Found here are 200,000 or so clones, 90% to 95% of them singletons; the top ten hold less than 2%. Sequences were obtained from blood. Receptors originate from a man aged 25-40 years in good health.

The chain has TRBV7-9 and TRBJ2-1, with TRBD2 as a possible D gene (6 bases). Germline V gene sequence: CDR1 SEHNR, CDR2 FQNEAQ (reference sequence). V was trimmed by 2 bases and J by 2 bases, leaving 19 bases between them. The CDR3 extends over 18 amino acids. The CDR3 DNA reads TGTGCCAGCAGCTTACCGAGGGGCGCGGCGGGGACCTACAATGAGCAGTTCTTC. This codes for CASSLPRGAAGTYNEQFF.

The J gene is TRBJ2-1, the V gene TRBV3-1 (or the pseudogene TRBV3-2); 8 bases are shared with TRBD1. The CDR3 is 14 residues long. V dropped 3 bases and J dropped 7; count of bases not matched to a gene: 5. Looked up from germline, CDR1 is LGHDT and CDR2 is YNNKEL (reference sequence). The CDR3, as DNA: TGTGCCAGCAGCCAGCAGACAGGGGTGAATGAGCAGTTCTTC. Amino acid sequence: CASSQQTGVNEQFF.

This rearrangement joins TRBV7-3 to TRBJ2-7; 9 positions agree with TRBD1. The CDR3 totals 13 residues. Germline CDR1 reads SGHTA; CDR2 reads FQGTGA. V lost 3 bases, J lost 10 bases, and 7 bases stayed unmatched. CDR3 DNA sequence: TGTGCCAGCAGCTTCGGCCGGGACAGGGAACAGTACTTC. It yields the protein CASSFGRDREQYF.

The CDR3 loop is CASSLVGDGYTF. CDR3 nucleotides: TGTGCCAGCAGCTTGGTAGGGGATGGCTACACCTTC. This rearrangement joins TRBV5-5 to TRBJ1-2; D may be TRBD1 (5 bases). The CDR3 totals 12 residues. Germline CDR1 reads SGHKS; CDR2 reads YYEKEE (reference sequence). V lost 0 bases and J lost 6, with 6 bases in between. The full variable domain, with the rest looked up from reference TRBV5-5 and TRBJ1-2, is DAGVTQSPTHLIKTRGQQVTLRCSPISGHKSVSWYQQVLGQGPQFIFQYYEKEERGRGNFPDRFSARQFPNYSSELNVNALLLGDSALYLCASSLVGDGYTFGSGTRLTVV.

The rearrangement links TRBV6-5 to TRBJ2-1, with D perhaps TRBD2 (6 bases). V dropped 9 bases and J dropped 2 bases, with 17 bases sitting between them. CDR1 and CDR2 (germline): MNHEY, SVGAGI. The CDR3 runs to 15 residues. CDR3: CASRRGVVPYNEQFF. The CDR3 DNA sequence: TGTGCCAGTCGACGCGGGGTAGTGCCCTACAATGAGCAGTTCTTC.

The gene calls are TRBV24-1 and TRBJ2-3; D may be TRBD1 or TRBD2 (6 bases each). Deletions cut 0 bases from V and 0 bases from J, with 9 bases between. This CDR3 region has 16 residues. Germline CDR1 KGHDR, CDR2 SFDVKD. The CDR3 DNA reads as TGTGCCACCAGTGATTTGAAAGGGGGGAGCACAGATACGCAGTATTTT. This translates into CATSDLKGGSTDTQYF.

The rearrangement joins TRBV6-5 to TRBJ1-2; tentatively, D is TRBD1 (5 bases). Germline lookup yields CDR1 MNHEY and CDR2 SVGAGI. V lost 6 bases and J 10 bases, leaving 24 bases between the germline ends. The CDR3 covers 15 residues. The CDR3 coding sequence is TGTGCCAGCAGACCCAATCCTCTCTCACGGGGCGTCTACACCTTC. Translated: CASRPNPLSRGVYTF.

This clone was detected only once. The chain has TRBV6-5 and TRBJ1-1; no definite D call. Germline CDR1 and CDR2: MNHEY and SVGAGI. The germline V and J ends were trimmed by 3 bases and 4 bases, with 12 bases remaining between them. The CDR3 length is 14 residues. Written as DNA, the CDR3 is TGTGCCAGCAGTTATGATCGGAGGCGCACTGAAGCTTTCTTT. Translating it yields CASSYDRRRTEAFF.

V and J are TRBV10-3 and TRBJ2-7, with a tentative D call TRBD2 (5 bases). The CDR3 loop spans 15 amino acids. Germline assignment: CDR1 ENHRY and CDR2 SYGVKD. V lost 0 bases, J lost 3 bases, and 12 bases lay in between. CDR3 sequence: CAISESDTAGYEQYF. The CDR3 bases are TGTGCCATCAGTGAGTCTGACACGGCGGGCTACGAGCAGTACTTC.

This chain links TRBV11-2 with TRBJ1-2; D gene uncertain. This CDR3 has 13 residues. V shed 3 bases and J shed 0 bases, with 5 bases lying between them. CDR1 SGHAT and CDR2 FQNNGV come from the germline V gene. CDR3 sequence: CASSLGANYGYTF. CDR3 DNA sequence: TGTGCCAGCAGCTTGGGCGCTAACTATGGCTACACCTTC.

This clone was observed once. The chain carries TRBV28 and TRBJ2-7; 8 positions match TRBD2. The junction had 1 base not matched to a gene; V was cut back by 3 bases and J by 3 bases. There are 13 residues in the CDR3. Germline CDR1 and CDR2: MDHEN and SYDVKM. CDR3 in DNA: TGTGCCAGCAGTTTGGGGACTAGCTACGAGCAGTACTTC. It codes for CASSLGTSYEQYF.

This clone was detected a few times. The chain links TRBV5-1 to TRBJ1-2; TRBD1 might be the D (6 bases). In germline, CDR1 is SGHRS, CDR2 YFSETQ. The CDR3 is 18 residues long. CDR3 sequence: CATRRTDSLSIANYGYTF. CDR3 sequence (DNA): TGCGCAACCCGGAGGACAGACTCTTTGTCGATAGCTAACTATGGCTACACCTTC.

This chain connects TRBV19 to TRBJ2-7, with 8 bases lining up with TRBD1. The germline V gene has CDR1 LNHDA and CDR2 SQIVND (reference sequence). Trimming took 5 bases from V and 6 from J; bases not matched to a gene: 6. The CDR3 contains 13 residues. As DNA, the CDR3 is TGTGCCAGTAGTGCCGGACAGGGACGCGAGCAGTACTTC. Translation gives CASSAGQGREQYF. Using reference TRBV19 and TRBJ2-7 for the parts outside the CDR3, the full variable domain is DGGITQSPKYLFRKEGQNVTLSCEQNLNHDAMYWYRQDPGQGLRLIYYSQIVNDFQKGDIAEGYSVSREKKESFPLTVTSAQKNPTAFYLCASSAGQGREQYFGPGTRLTVT.

The chain employs TRBV30 and TRBJ1-1, with a tentative D call TRBD1 (5 bases). The CDR3 has 12 amino acids. CDR1 and CDR2 (germline): GTSNPN, SVGIG (reference sequence). V lost 3 bases to trimming and J lost 4 bases, with 9 bases between them. The CDR3 protein is CAWRMTVTEAFF. As DNA, the CDR3 is TGTGCCTGGAGAATGACAGTCACTGAAGCTTTCTTT.

The rearrangement links TRBV7-9 to TRBJ2-3; D perhaps matches TRBD2 (5 bases). Trimming removed 1 base from V and 6 bases from J, with 11 bases in between. CDR1 is SEHNR, CDR2 FQNEAQ, per germline (reference sequence). The CDR3 runs 14 residues. This CDR3 is CASSLVRGFDTQYF. The CDR3 region has the DNA TGTGCCAGCAGCTTAGTCCGGGGTTTTGATACGCAGTATTTT.

The V and J genes are TRBV3-1 (or the pseudogene TRBV3-2) and TRBJ1-4; TRBD1 is a possible D gene (6 bases). CDR3 length equals 16 residues. CDR1 and CDR2 (germline): LGHDT, YNNKEL (reference sequence). Between the trimmed V and J ends, which lost 0 bases and 8 bases, there was a span of 16 bases. The CDR3 region is CASSQEITGSVEKLFF. CDR3 bases: TGTGCCAGCAGCCAAGAAATAACAGGGAGTGTAGAAAAACTGTTTTTT.

The chain combines TRBV9 with TRBJ1-2; maybe TRBD1 (5 bases). The CDR3 runs 15 residues. Germline-derived CDR1 and CDR2 are SGDLS and YYNGEE. Deletions cut 0 bases from V and 4 bases from J, with 13 bases between. CDR3 bases: TGTGCCAGCAGCGTAGGGCAGGGTGGGAGCTATGGCTACACCTTC. Its protein product is CASSVGQGGSYGYTF.

The CDR3 DNA reads TGTGCCAGCAGTGTTAACGTTGGCTACACCTTC. Amino acid sequence: CASSVNVGYTF. The chain combines TRBV2 with TRBJ1-2, with unresolved D. This CDR3 is built from 11 residues. CDR1 and CDR2 (germline): SNHLY, FYNNEI. Trimming pared 4 bases from V and 7 bases from J, leaving 7 bases between.

The V gene is TRBV5-8, the J gene TRBJ2-2; D is ambiguous. V was pared by 4 bases and J by 2 bases, with 15 bases between. Germline CDR1 SGHTS, CDR2 YDEGEE. The CDR3 contains 16 residues. In DNA, the CDR3 is TGTGCCAGCAGCCAGCATCCGGGCCCCAACACCGGGGAGCTGTTTTTT. Its translation is CASSQHPGPNTGELFF.

The chain links TRBV30 to TRBJ2-7; D not certain. V lost 4 bases to trimming and J lost 3 bases, with 16 bases between them. The germline V gene encodes CDR1 GTSNPN and CDR2 SVGIG (reference sequence). CDR3 length: 14 residues. The CDR3 DNA sequence: TGTGCCTGGACCCCCCGGCGGCCGGGCTACGAGCAGTACTTC. This sequence encodes CAWTPRRPGYEQYF.

The chain carries TRBV6-1 and TRBJ1-4; possibly TRBD1 for D (6 bases). V shed 2 bases and J shed 6 bases, with 13 bases lying between them. The CDR3 covers 15 residues. Germline V gives CDR1 MNHNS, CDR2 SASEGT. The CDR3 sequence is CASSESGAGDEKLFF. In DNA, the CDR3 is TGTGCCAGCAGTGAATCGGGGGCAGGGGATGAAAAACTGTTTTTT.

The CDR3 coding sequence is TGCGCCAGCAGCACCTCCTGGCCCGGGGAGCTGTTTTTT. It translates to CASSTSWPGELFF. The V and J genes are TRBV5-1 and TRBJ2-2; D gene unclear. Trimming cost V 4 bases and J 6 bases, with 10 bases left between them. The CDR3 is made up of 13 amino acids. From germline, CDR1 is SGHRS and CDR2 YFSETQ. Using reference TRBV5-1 and TRBJ2-2 for the parts outside the CDR3, the full variable domain is KAGVTQTPRYLIKTRGQQVTLSCSPISGHRSVSWYQQTPGQGLQFLFEYFSETQRNKGNFPGRFSGRQFSNSRSEMNVSTLELGDSALYLCASSTSWPGELFFGEGSRLTVL.